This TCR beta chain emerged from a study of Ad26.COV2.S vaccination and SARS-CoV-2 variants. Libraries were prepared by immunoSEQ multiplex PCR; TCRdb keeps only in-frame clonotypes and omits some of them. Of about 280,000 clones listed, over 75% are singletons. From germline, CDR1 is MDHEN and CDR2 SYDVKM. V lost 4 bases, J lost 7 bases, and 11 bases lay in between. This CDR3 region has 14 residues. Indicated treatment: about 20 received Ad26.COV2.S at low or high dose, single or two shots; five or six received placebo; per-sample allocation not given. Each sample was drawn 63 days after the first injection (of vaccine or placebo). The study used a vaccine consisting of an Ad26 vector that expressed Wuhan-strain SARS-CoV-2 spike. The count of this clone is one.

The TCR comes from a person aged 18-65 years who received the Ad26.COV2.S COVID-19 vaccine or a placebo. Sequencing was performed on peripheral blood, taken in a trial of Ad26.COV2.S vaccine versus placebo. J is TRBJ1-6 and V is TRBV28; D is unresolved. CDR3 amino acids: CASSWTGENSPLHF. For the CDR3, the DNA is TGTGCCAGCAGTTGGACCGGCGAAAATTCACCCCTCCACTTT.